These 15 T cell receptor beta chains were sequenced from one sample in a study of human T cells and chemical hapten exposure. As to time point: patch test 1, 2 weeks after DPC sensitization. The treatment here: therapeutic diphenylcyclopropenone sensitization with weekly scalp DPC. TCRdb used MiXCR to reprocess the RACE reads, holding one entry per CDR3 protein. The table lists around 76,000 distinct CDR3 sequences, around 11% of them singletons. The sample here was whole blood, taken in connection with sensitization to the hapten diphenylcyclopropenone (DPC). The receptors were gathered from a woman in her sixties with alopecia areata. Some clones in this sample may be carry-over from other donors' samples.

In its sample, this clonotype was seen many times. This chain uses TRBV20-1 with TRBJ1-4; D is unclear. Trimming removed 6 bases from V and 0 bases from J, with 14 bases in between. This CDR3 is 15 amino acids long. Germline values: CDR1 DFQATT, CDR2 SNEGSKA (reference sequence). This CDR3 is CSARFIEATNEKLFF. The CDR3 DNA is TGCAGTGCGCGATTTATAGAAGCAACTAATGAAAAACTGTTTTTT.

This clonotype was counted many times. The V gene is TRBV18, the J gene TRBJ2-1, with D unclear. Germline values: CDR1 KGHSH, CDR2 LQKENI. The CDR3 covers 13 residues. V was cut by 2 bases and J by 8 bases, with 10 bases left in between. This CDR3 is CASSPRHNDEQFF. The CDR3 coding sequence is TGTGCCAGCTCACCAAGACATAACGATGAGCAGTTCTTC. Supplemented by reference TRBV18 and TRBJ2-1, the full variable domain reads NAGVMQNPRHLVRRRGQEARLRCSPMKGHSHVYWYRQLPEEGLKFMVYLQKENIIDESGMPKERFSAEFPKEGPSILRIQQVVRGDSAAYFCASSPRHNDEQFFGPGTRLTVL.

This clonotype was found many times. The J gene is TRBJ1-5, the V gene TRBV21-1. TRBV21-1 is tagged as a pseudogene. The CDR3 totals 15 residues. CDR3 nucleotide sequence: TGTGCCAGCAGCAAAGCGCGGGGTGGCAATCAGCCCCAGCATTTT. Its protein product is CASSKARGGNQPQHF.

The table lists this clonotype with many counts. This chain links TRBV5-8 with TRBJ2-3; D is unresolved. CDR1 SGHTS and CDR2 YDEGEE come from the germline V gene. V was cut by 0 bases and J by 0 bases, with 5 bases left in between. The CDR3 has 14 amino acids. The CDR3 reads CASSLARSTDTQYF. The CDR3 DNA follows: TGTGCCAGCAGCTTGGCCAGGAGCACAGATACGCAGTATTTT.

In its sample, this clonotype was seen a few times. J is TRBJ2-2 and V is TRBV9; 10 nucleotides agree with TRBD1. This CDR3 spans 14 amino acids. V lost 4 bases, J lost 7 bases, and 4 bases stayed unmatched. Germline V lookup: CDR1 SGDLS, CDR2 YYNGEE. As DNA, the CDR3 is TGTGCCAGCAGCCACGGGACAGGGGTCGGGGAGCTGTTTTTT. Encoded protein: CASSHGTGVGELFF.

This clonotype came up a few times. The chain employs TRBV9 and TRBJ2-7, with no clear D. The length of the CDR3 is 11 residues. V lost 9 bases, J lost 5 bases, and 12 bases lay in between. CDR1 is SGDLS, CDR2 YYNGEE, per germline. CDR3 nucleotide sequence: TGTGCCACTCCTAAAAGTAACGAGCAGTACTTC. Protein product: CATPKSNEQYF.

This clonotype has a count of ten or more. The chain joins TRBV7-9 to TRBJ2-5; tentative D call: TRBD2 (6 bases). CDR1 is SEHNR, CDR2 FQNEAQ, per germline (reference sequence). V was pared by 5 bases and J by 4 bases, with 11 bases between. This CDR3 is 13 amino acids long. CDR3 in amino acids: CASSTMGGETQYF. CDR3 bases: TGTGCCAGCAGCACTATGGGAGGAGAGACCCAGTACTTC.

The chain links TRBV20-1 to TRBJ2-3, with D possibly matching TRBD2 (5 bases). Germline V gene sequence: CDR1 DFQATT, CDR2 SNEGSKA (reference sequence). Trimming stripped 2 bases from V and 3 bases from J, with 12 bases between. The CDR3 runs 14 residues. The CDR3 bases are TGCAGTGCTAGAAGCCCTAGCAAGACAGATACGCAGTATTTT. This sequence encodes CSARSPSKTDTQYF.

This clonotype was seen more than once but under ten times. This chain connects TRBV20-1 to TRBJ1-2; D possibly corresponds to TRBD1 (6 bases). The CDR3 is 11 amino acids. Germline lookup yields CDR1 DFQATT and CDR2 SNEGSKA (reference sequence). V gave up 6 bases and J gave up 7 bases, with 12 bases separating them. CDR3 DNA: TGCAGTGCCAGTGGGGGCTCTGGCTACACCTTC. The encoded protein is CSASGGSGYTF.

The table lists this clonotype with many counts. The chain is built from TRBV10-3 and TRBJ2-3, with D possibly matching TRBD1 (9 bases). Germline CDR1 reads ENHRY; CDR2 reads SYGVKD. The CDR3 extends over 13 amino acids. The germline V and J ends were trimmed by 11 bases and 6 bases, with 18 bases remaining between them. CDR3 region: CALRGGTGDTQYF. In nucleotides, the CDR3 is TGTGCCCTCCGCGGGGGGACAGGGGATACGCAGTATTTT.

In this sample, this clonotype turned up many times. The V call is TRBV6-5, the J call TRBJ2-7; 7 bases fit TRBD1. Trimming at V came to 0 bases and at J to 3 bases, leaving 5 bases not matched to a gene. In germline, CDR1 is MNHEY, CDR2 SVGAGI. This CDR3 is built from 15 residues. The CDR3 here is CASSYSNAGGYEQYF. The CDR3 DNA sequence: TGTGCCAGCAGTTACTCGAACGCAGGGGGCTACGAGCAGTACTTC.

This clonotype has only a few counts. This chain links TRBV24-1 with TRBJ2-3; 8 positions agree with TRBD2. This CDR3 region has 15 residues. Losses at the gene ends were 3 bases for V and 4 bases for J; bases not matched to a gene: 5. Germline loops: CDR1 KGHDR, CDR2 SFDVKD. In DNA, the CDR3 is TGTGCCACCAGTGATATTAGCGGGGATGCAGATACGCAGTATTTT. Amino acids: CATSDISGDADTQYF.

The chain is built from TRBV18 and TRBJ1-6; D call uncertain. This CDR3 region has 12 residues. Germline assignment: CDR1 KGHSH and CDR2 LQKENI. V was pared by 2 bases and J by 9 bases, with 5 bases between. This chain's CDR3 is CASSPSGSPLHF. As DNA, the CDR3 is TGTGCCAGCTCACCAAGCGGTTCACCCCTCCACTTT. Full variable domain (rest looked up from reference TRBV18 and TRBJ1-6): NAGVMQNPRHLVRRRGQEARLRCSPMKGHSHVYWYRQLPEEGLKFMVYLQKENIIDESGMPKERFSAEFPKEGPSILRIQQVVRGDSAAYFCASSPSGSPLHFGNGTRLTVT.

This clonotype was found many times. The chain has TRBV27 and TRBJ2-7, with D hard to call. Deletions cut 1 base from V and 3 bases from J, with 7 bases between. The CDR3 sequence is 13 residues long. The germline gives CDR1 MNHEY, CDR2 SMNVEV (reference sequence). In DNA form, the CDR3 reads TGTGCCAGCAGTTTATTTTGGGGCTACGAGCAGTACTTC. This encodes CASSLFWGYEQYF.

This clonotype was seen repeatedly, ten times or more. The V call is TRBV10-1, the J call TRBJ2-3; D is ambiguous. V was trimmed by 8 bases and J by 0 bases, leaving 9 bases between them. This CDR3 is 13 amino acids long. Germline-derived CDR1 and CDR2 are WNHNN and SYGVQD (reference sequence). Here the CDR3 DNA reads TGCGCCAGCGGGGAAGGAAGCACAGATACGCAGTATTTT. The encoded protein is CASGEGSTDTQYF.